Listed below are T cell receptor beta chains from one sample, sequenced in a study of shared clonotypes between healthy human individuals. Sequencing used immunoSEQ multiplex PCR; TCRdb keeps in-frame clones, though not all of them. The sample has over 400,000 clones; approximately 84% are singletons. Sequencing was performed on PBMCs. Receptors originate from a woman aged 40 to 55 in good health. Some clones in this sample may be carry-over from other donors' samples. Both conserved end residues are part of each CDR3. The D gene is left open where the match is weak. Not all rows give a size; the values are once, few, many and, for expanded clones, a class.

NA	TRBJ1-1	TRBV14	TRBD1	CASSHRGQGNTEAFF	TGTGCCAGCAGCCACAGAGGACAGGGAAACACTGAAGCTTTCTTT
NA	TRBJ1-2	TRBV28	NA	CASSSCVRRKTYGYTF	TGTGCCAGCAGTTCATGTGTTCGACGAAAGACCTATGGCTACACCTTC
NA	TRBJ2-1	TRBV5-1	NA	CASSLLPSYNEQFF	TGCGCCAGCAGCTTGTTACCTTCCTACAATGAGCAGTTCTTC
many	TRBJ1-2	TRBV4-3	NA	CASSRSEWAPQDGYTF	TGCGCCAGCAGCCGCTCCGAGTGGGCCCCGCAGGATGGCTACACCTTC
NA	TRBJ2-1	TRBV28	NA	CASSLIPGYNEQFF	TGTGCCAGCAGTTTGATTCCCGGGTACAATGAGCAGTTCTTC
NA	TRBJ2-7	TRBV11-2	NA	CASNPGAGAREQYF	TGTGCCAGCAACCCAGGGGCGGGAGCTCGCGAGCAGTACTTC
once	TRBJ2-3	TRBV9	TRBD1	CASSPLGDRVTDTQYF	TGTGCCAGCAGCCCCCTTGGGGACAGGGTCACAGATACGCAGTATTTT
NA	TRBJ2-1	TRBV19	NA	CASSIIPAYNEQFF	TGTGCCAGTAGTATTATCCCCGCCTACAATGAGCAGTTCTTC
NA	TRBJ2-7	TRBV6-6	TRBD1	CASSYGDRAHEQYF	TGTGCCAGCAGTTACGGGGACAGGGCCCATGAGCAGTACTTC
NA	TRBJ2-7	TRBV7-6	NA	CASSLALGGDYEQYF	TGTGCCAGCAGCTTAGCGCTAGGAGGGGACTACGAGCAGTACTTC
NA	TRBJ2-7	TRBV9	TRBD2	CASSGLAPYEQYF	TGTGCCAGCAGCGGACTAGCCCCCTACGAGCAGTACTTC
NA	TRBJ2-7	TRBV7-3	NA	CASSSEGSPYEQYF	TGTGCCAGCAGCTCCGAAGGCAGCCCCTACGAGCAGTACTTC
NA	TRBJ2-1	TRBV9	NA	CASSVANEQFF	TGTGCCAGCAGCGTAGCCAATGAGCAGTTCTTC
NA	TRBJ2-1	TRBV25-1	TRBD1	CASSEAGQDYNEQFF	TGTGCCAGCTCCGAGGCGGGACAGGATTACAATGAGCAGTTCTTC
few	TRBJ1-1	TRBV5-1	NA	CASSPGRAVGNTEAFF	TGCGCCAGCAGCCCAGGCCGGGCGGTGGGTAACACTGAAGCTTTCTTT
NA	TRBJ2-7	TRBV4-1	NA	CASSQVAGPDYEQYF	TGCGCCAGCAGCCAAGTTGCGGGACCAGATTACGAGCAGTACTTC
many	TRBJ1-2	TRBV5-1	NA	CASSLERFGGYTF	TGCGCCAGCAGCTTGGAGCGGTTCGGGGGCTACACCTTC
NA	TRBJ2-1	TRBV13	TRBD2	CASSPTSGTGVYNEQFF	TGTGCCAGCAGCCCTACTAGCGGGACAGGTGTTTACAATGAGCAGTTCTTC
NA	TRBJ2-5	TRBV5-1	NA	CASSFRRTPTQETQYF	TGCGCCAGCAGCTTTCGTCGGACCCCCACCCAAGAGACCCAGTACTTC
NA	TRBJ1-1	TRBV6-4	NA	CASSGLGVTFF	TGTGCCAGCAGTGGCCTGGGAGTAACTTTCTTT